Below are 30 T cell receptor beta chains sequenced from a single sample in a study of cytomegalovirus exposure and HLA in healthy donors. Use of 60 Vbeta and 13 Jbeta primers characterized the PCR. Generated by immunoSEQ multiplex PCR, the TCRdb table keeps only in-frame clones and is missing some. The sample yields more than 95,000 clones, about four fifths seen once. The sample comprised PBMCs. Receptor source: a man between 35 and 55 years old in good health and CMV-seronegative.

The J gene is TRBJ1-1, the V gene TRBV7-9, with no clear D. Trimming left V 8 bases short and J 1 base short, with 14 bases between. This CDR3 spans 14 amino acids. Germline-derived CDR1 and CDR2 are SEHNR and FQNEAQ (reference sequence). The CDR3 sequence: CASDSGVQNTEAFF. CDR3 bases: TGTGCCAGCGATTCGGGTGTACAGAACACTGAAGCTTTCTTT.

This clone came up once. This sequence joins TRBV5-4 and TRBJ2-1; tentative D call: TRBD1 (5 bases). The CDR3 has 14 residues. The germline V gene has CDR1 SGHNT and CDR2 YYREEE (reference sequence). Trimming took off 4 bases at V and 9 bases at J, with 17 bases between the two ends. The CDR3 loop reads CASSPNLGAGEQFF. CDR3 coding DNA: TGTGCCAGCAGCCCAAACCTAGGGGCAGGTGAGCAGTTCTTC.

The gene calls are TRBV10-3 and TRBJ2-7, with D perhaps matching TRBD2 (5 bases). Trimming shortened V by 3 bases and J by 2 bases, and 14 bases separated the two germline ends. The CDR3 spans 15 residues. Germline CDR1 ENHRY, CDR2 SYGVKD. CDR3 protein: CAISDLEGSPYEQYF. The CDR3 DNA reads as TGTGCCATCAGTGACTTGGAAGGGAGCCCCTACGAGCAGTACTTC.

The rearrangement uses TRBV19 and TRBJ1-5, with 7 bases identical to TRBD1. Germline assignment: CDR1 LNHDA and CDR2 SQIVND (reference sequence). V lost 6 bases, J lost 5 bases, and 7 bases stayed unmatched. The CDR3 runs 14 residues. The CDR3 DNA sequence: TGTGCCAGTAGAGGGGACAGTTTGCATCAGCCCCAGCATTTT. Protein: CASRGDSLHQPQHF.

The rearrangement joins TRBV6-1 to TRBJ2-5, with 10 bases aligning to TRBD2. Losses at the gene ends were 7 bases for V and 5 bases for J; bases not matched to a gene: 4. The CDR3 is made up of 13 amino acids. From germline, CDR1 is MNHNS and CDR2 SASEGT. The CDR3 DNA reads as TGTGCCAGCACGGGACTAGCGAGGGAGACCCAGTACTTC. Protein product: CASTGLARETQYF.

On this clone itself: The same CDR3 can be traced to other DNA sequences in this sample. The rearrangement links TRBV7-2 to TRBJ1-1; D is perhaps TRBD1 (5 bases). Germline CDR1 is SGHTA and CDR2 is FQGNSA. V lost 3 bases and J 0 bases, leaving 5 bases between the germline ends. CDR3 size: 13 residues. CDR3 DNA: TGTGCCAGCAGCTTCAGGGTGAACACTGAAGCTTTCTTT. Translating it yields CASSFRVNTEAFF.

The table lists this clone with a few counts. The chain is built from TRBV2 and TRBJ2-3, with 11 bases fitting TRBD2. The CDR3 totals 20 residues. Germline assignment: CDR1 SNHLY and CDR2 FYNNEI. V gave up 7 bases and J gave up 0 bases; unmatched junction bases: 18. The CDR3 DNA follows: TGTGCCAGCACCCCAACTAGCGGGGGTGACGTATTGACTAGCACAGATACGCAGTATTTT. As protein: CASTPTSGGDVLTSTDTQYF.

The CDR3 bases are TGTGCCAGCAGTGACGGCTTCGGGACAAGCTATGAAAAACTGTTTTTT. It codes for CASSDGFGTSYEKLFF. V is TRBV2 and J is TRBJ1-4, with D maybe TRBD1 (6 bases). V was cut by 3 bases and J by 6 bases, with 17 bases left in between. This CDR3 region has 16 residues. Germline CDR1 SNHLY, CDR2 FYNNEI.

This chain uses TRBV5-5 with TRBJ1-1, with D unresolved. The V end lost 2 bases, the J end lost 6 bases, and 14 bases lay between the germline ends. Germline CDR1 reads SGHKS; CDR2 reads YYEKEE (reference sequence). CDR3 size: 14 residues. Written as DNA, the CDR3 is TGTGCCAGCAGCTTTTGGCCCTCCGGAGCTGAAGCTTTCTTT. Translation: CASSFWPSGAEAFF. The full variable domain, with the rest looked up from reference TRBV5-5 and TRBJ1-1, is DAGVTQSPTHLIKTRGQQVTLRCSPISGHKSVSWYQQVLGQGPQFIFQYYEKEERGRGNFPDRFSARQFPNYSSELNVNALLLGDSALYLCASSFWPSGAEAFFGQGTRLTVV.

CDR3 sequence reads: CASSLTYGASEQFF. The DNA for the CDR3 is TGTGCCAGCAGCTTAACGTATGGGGCATCCGAGCAGTTCTTC. The rearrangement joins TRBV7-3 to TRBJ2-1, with a weak D call TRBD1 (5 bases). Germline-derived CDR1 and CDR2 are SGHTA and FQGTGA. This CDR3 region has 14 residues. V lost 0 bases and J 10 bases, leaving 13 bases between the germline ends.

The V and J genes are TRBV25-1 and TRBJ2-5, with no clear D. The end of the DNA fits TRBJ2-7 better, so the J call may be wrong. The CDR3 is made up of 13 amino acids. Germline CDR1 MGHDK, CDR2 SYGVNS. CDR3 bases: TGTGCCAGCAGATTTTCCGGTGCCTACGAGCAGTACTTC. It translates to CASRFSGAYEQYF.

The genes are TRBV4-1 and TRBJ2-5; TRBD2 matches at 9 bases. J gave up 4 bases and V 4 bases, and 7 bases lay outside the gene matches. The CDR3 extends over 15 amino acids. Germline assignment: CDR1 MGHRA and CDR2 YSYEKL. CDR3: CASSPASGVLETQYF. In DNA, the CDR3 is TGCGCCAGCAGCCCCGCTAGCGGGGTCCTAGAGACCCAGTACTTC.

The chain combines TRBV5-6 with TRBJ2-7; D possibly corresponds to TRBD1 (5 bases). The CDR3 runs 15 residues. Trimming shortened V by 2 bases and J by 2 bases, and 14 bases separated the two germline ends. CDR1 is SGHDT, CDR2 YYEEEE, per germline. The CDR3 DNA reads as TGTGCCAGCAGCTTTAGGGCAGGGAAACCCTACGAGCAGTACTTC. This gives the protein CASSFRAGKPYEQYF.

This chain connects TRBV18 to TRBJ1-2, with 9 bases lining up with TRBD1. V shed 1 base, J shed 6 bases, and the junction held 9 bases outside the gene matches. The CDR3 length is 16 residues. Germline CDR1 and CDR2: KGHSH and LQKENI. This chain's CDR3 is CASSPLDRDRVNGYTF. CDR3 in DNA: TGTGCCAGCTCACCACTCGACCGGGACAGGGTGAATGGCTACACCTTC.

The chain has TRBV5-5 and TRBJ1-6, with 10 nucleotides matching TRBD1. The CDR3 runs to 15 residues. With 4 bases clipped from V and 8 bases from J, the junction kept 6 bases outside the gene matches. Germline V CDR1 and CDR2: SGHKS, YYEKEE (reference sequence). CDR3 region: CASSITGTGDSPLHF. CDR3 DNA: TGTGCCAGCAGCATTACCGGGACAGGGGATTCACCCCTCCACTTT.

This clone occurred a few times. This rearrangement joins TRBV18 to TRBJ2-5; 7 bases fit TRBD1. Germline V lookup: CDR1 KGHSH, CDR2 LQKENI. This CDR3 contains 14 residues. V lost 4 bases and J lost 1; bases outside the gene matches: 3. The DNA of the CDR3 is TGTGCCAGCTCACGCCGGGACAGCCAAGAGACCCAGTACTTC. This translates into CASSRRDSQETQYF.

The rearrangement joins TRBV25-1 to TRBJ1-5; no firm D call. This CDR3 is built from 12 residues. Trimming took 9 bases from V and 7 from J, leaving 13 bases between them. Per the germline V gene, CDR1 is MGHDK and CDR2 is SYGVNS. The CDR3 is CASSQGAQPQHF. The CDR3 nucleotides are TGTGCCAGTTCCCAAGGAGCGCAGCCCCAGCATTTT.

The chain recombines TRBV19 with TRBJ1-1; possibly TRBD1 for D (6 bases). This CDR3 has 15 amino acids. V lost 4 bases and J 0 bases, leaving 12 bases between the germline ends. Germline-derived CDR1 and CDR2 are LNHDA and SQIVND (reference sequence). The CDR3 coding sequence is TGTGCCAGTAGTACCACGGACAGACTGAACACTGAAGCTTTCTTT. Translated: CASSTTDRLNTEAFF.

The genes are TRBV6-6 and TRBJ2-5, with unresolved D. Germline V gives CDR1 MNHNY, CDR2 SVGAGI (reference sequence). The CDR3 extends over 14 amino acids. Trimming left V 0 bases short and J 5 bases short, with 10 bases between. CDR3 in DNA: TGTGCCAGCAGTTACTCTGGGCCCGAGGAGACCCAGTACTTC. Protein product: CASSYSGPEETQYF.

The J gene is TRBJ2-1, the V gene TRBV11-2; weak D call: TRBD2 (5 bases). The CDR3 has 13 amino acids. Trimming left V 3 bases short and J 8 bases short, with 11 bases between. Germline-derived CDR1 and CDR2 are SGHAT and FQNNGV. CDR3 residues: CASSFFWRDEQFF. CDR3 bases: TGTGCCAGCAGCTTCTTTTGGCGGGATGAGCAGTTCTTC.

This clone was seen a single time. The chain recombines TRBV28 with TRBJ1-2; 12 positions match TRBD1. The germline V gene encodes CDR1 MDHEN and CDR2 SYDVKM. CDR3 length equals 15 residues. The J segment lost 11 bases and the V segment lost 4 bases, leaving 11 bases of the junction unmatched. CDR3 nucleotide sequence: TGTGCCAGCAGTTGGCGGGGACAGGGGGCGCTTTTTTACACCTTC. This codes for CASSWRGQGALFYTF.

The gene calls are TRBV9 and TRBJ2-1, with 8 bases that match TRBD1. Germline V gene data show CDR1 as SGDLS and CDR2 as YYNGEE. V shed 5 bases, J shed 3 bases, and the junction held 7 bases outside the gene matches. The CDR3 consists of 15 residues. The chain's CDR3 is CASRDTGGIYNEQFF. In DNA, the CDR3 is TGTGCCAGCAGGGATACAGGGGGGATCTACAATGAGCAGTTCTTC.

CDR3 nucleotide sequence: TGTGCCACCGCCGACAGGGGGAATGAGCAGTTCTTC. Amino acids: CATADRGNEQFF. The chain recombines TRBV10-3 with TRBJ2-1; 9 bases match TRBD1. Germline CDR1 is ENHRY and CDR2 is SYGVKD. J was trimmed by 7 bases and V by 10 bases; bases with no gene match: 5. CDR3 length: 12 residues.

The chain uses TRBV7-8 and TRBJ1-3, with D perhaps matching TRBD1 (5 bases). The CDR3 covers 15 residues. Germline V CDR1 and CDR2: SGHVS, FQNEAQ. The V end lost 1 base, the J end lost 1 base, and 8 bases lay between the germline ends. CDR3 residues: CASSLDRISGNTIYF. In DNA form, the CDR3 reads TGTGCCAGCAGCTTAGACAGGATTTCTGGAAACACCATATATTTT.

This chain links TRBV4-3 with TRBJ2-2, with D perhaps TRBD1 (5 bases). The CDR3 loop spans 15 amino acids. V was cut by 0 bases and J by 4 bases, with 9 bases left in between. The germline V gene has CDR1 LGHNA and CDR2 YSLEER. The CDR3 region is CASSQDRVGTGELFF. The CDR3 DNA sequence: TGCGCCAGCAGCCAAGACAGGGTTGGCACCGGGGAGCTGTTTTTT.

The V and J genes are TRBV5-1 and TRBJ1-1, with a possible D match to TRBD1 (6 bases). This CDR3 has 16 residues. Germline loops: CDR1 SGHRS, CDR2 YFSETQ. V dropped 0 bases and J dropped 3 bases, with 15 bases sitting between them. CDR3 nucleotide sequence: TGCGCCAGCAGCTTGGCCGTGGGGGCGGAGGACACTGAAGCTTTCTTT. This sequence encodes CASSLAVGAEDTEAFF.

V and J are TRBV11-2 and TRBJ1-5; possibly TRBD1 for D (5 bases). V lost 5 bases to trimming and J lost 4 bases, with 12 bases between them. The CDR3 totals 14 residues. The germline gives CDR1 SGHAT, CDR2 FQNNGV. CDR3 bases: TGTGCCAGCAGCGGTACAGGTGCAAATCAGCCCCAGCATTTT. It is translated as CASSGTGANQPQHF. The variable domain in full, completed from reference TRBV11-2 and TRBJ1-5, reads EAGVAQSPRYKIIEKRQSVAFWCNPISGHATLYWYQQILGQGPKLLIQFQNNGVVDDSQLPKDRFSAERLKGVDSTLKIQPAKLEDSAVYLCASSGTGANQPQHFGDGTRLSIL.

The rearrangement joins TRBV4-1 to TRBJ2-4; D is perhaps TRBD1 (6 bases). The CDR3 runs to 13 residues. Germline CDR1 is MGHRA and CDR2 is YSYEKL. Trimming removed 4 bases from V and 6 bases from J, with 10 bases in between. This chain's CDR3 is CASSPRDINIQYF. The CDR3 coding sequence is TGCGCCAGCAGCCCCCGGGACATAAACATTCAGTACTTC.

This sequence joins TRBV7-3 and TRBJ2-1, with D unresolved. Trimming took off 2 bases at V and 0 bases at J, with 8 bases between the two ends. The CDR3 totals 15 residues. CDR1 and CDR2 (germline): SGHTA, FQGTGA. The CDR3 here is CASSLGVTSYNEQFF. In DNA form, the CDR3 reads TGTGCCAGCAGCTTAGGAGTAACCTCCTACAATGAGCAGTTCTTC.

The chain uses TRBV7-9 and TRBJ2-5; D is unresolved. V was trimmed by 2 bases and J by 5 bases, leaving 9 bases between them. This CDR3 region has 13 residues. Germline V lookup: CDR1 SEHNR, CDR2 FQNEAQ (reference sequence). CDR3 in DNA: TGTGCCAGCAGCTTAAGAAGTCAGGAGACCCAGTACTTC. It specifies CASSLRSQETQYF.